The sample holds a few counts of the clone carrying this T cell receptor beta chain. Its antigen is still unknown. These data originate in a study of T cells after yellow fever vaccination. Across the whole study: Preparation used SMART-Seq v4 Ultra Low Input for the low-cell-number fractions. Broader study findings: The booster response re-showed most primary clones: around 96% CD4, roughly 91% CD8. The study noted that FACS-sorted repertoires could contain abundant clonotypes contaminating from the bulk population.

Trimming removed 7 bases at V and 4 bases at J, with 19 bases between. The CDR3 runs 16 residues. Germline CDR1 SGHAT, CDR2 FQNNGV. As TCR cDNA was made by 5'RACE template switching, a universal primer site and UMIs were added. TCRdb re-called the 5' RACE reads with MiXCR, one entry per CDR3 protein. The top ten clones hold around a sixth of a sample with under 700,000 distinct CDR3 sequences, roughly a sixth of them seen once. This rearrangement joins TRBV11-2 to TRBJ2-2; D unclear. The TCR comes from a man aged 18 to 35 who received the YFV17D yellow fever vaccine. The specimen was PBMCs, collected less than 6 days after the first yellow fever vaccination. CDR3 protein: CASTMLVARGTGELFF. The CDR3 nucleotides are TGTGCCAGCACCATGTTGGTTGCCCGCGGCACCGGGGAGCTGTTTTTT.